These T cell receptor beta chains were read from a single sample in a study of blood T cell repertoires in COVID-19. Here immunoSEQ multiplex PCR was the method, and the copy in TCRdb shows in-frame clones only, minus some. This sample yields roughly 180,000 clones, of which about four fifths are seen a single time; 8% to 13% belongs to the top ten. The specimen sequenced was peripheral blood. These receptors were obtained from a woman aged 40 to 50 with COVID-19, enrolled during active disease. The CDR3 runs from the conserved cysteine through the conserved F or W. A D gene is named only where the DNA matches it firmly. Size is stated for part of the rows, as once, few or many counts, or as a class when the clone is expanded.

v_gene	d_gene	abundance	j_gene	CDR3nt	CDR3aa
TRBV7-9	NA	NA	TRBJ1-4	TGTGCCAGCAGCTTAAGTCTTCTCGGTCGTAGTGAAAAACTGTTTTTT	CASSLSLLGRSEKLFF
TRBV5-8	NA	NA	TRBJ2-1	TGTGCCAGCAGCTTTCGCGGGGCCGCCTACAATGAGCAGTTCTTC	CASSFRGAAYNEQFF
TRBV11-2	NA	once	TRBJ1-5	TGTGCCAGCAGCTTAGACAGGGTTCAGCCCCAGCATTTT	CASSLDRVQPQHF
TRBV11-2	NA	NA	TRBJ1-1	TGTGCCAGCAGCTTGGGGCTGGCTTTCTTT	CASSLGLAFF
TRBV2	TRBD1	NA	TRBJ1-1	TGTGCCAGCGCCGGGACAGGGGGCACTGAAGCTTTCTTT	CASAGTGGTEAFF
TRBV9	NA	NA	TRBJ2-5	TGTGCCAGCAGCGTTAGCTCCCAGGAGACCCAGTACTTC	CASSVSSQETQYF
TRBV9	NA	NA	TRBJ2-1	TGTGCCAGCAGCGTAGCCGGAGTTTCTTACAATGAGCAGTTCTTC	CASSVAGVSYNEQFF
TRBV2	TRBD1	NA	TRBJ2-3	TGTGCCAGCAGTGGAACAGGGGTGGTCTCAGATACGCAGTATTTT	CASSGTGVVSDTQYF
TRBV30	NA	NA	TRBJ2-7	TGTGCCTGGAGTGCTTCCTACGAGCAGTACTTC	CAWSASYEQYF
TRBV11-2	NA	NA	TRBJ2-1	TGTGCCAGCAGCCAGGGTATCTCCTACAATGAGCAGTTCTTC	CASSQGISYNEQFF
TRBV3-1/TRBV3-2	NA	NA	TRBJ1-1	TGTGCCAGCAGCCAAGCCCGGGGGGCTGAAGCTTTCTTT	CASSQARGAEAFF
TRBV6-5	TRBD2	NA	TRBJ2-7	TGTGCCAGCAGAATAACCGGGACTACCAATTACGAGCAGTACTTC	CASRITGTTNYEQYF
TRBV9	TRBD1	NA	TRBJ1-5	TGTGCCAGCAGCGAGGGACAGGGAAGTCAGCCCCAGCATTTT	CASSEGQGSQPQHF
TRBV3-1/TRBV3-2	TRBD2	NA	TRBJ2-1	TGTGCCAGCAGCTTTGGGACTAGCGGTAACTACAATGAGCAGTTCTTC	CASSFGTSGNYNEQFF
TRBV9	NA	NA	TRBJ2-2	TGTGCCAGCAGCGAGGGGTTGTTGGGGGCTGCCACCGGGGAGCTGTTTTTT	CASSEGLLGAATGELFF
TRBV10-3	TRBD1	NA	TRBJ1-2	TGTGCCATCAGTGATGGCAGGGGGGATGGCTACACCTTC	CAISDGRGDGYTF
TRBV3-1/TRBV3-2	NA	NA	TRBJ1-1	TGTGCCAGCAGCCCCCTGGGGGGGGCCAATGAAGCTTTCTTT	CASSPLGGANEAFF
TRBV6-1	TRBD1	NA	TRBJ2-7	TGTGCCAGCAGTGAAAGGTCAGGGGGCGATCCCTACGAGCAGTACTTC	CASSERSGGDPYEQYF
TRBV7-9	TRBD1	NA	TRBJ2-1	TGTGCCAGCAGCCTCCTCCATGGGACAGGAGACAATGAGCAGTTCTTC	CASSLLHGTGDNEQFF
TRBV7-8	TRBD1	NA	TRBJ1-5	TGTGCCAGCAGCTTCCGGGACAGGGAGCTTAGCCAGCCCCAGCATTTT	CASSFRDRELSQPQHF
TRBV27	NA	NA	TRBJ2-1	TGTGCCAGCAGTTTATTTGGGGGGGCTTACAATGAGCAGTTCTTC	CASSLFGGAYNEQFF
TRBV28	NA	NA	TRBJ2-7	TGTGCCAGCAGCCCAATGTTGGGCAGGGCCTACGAGCAGTACTTC	CASSPMLGRAYEQYF
TRBV6-5	TRBD2	NA	TRBJ2-4	TGTGCCAGCAGGAACCGAGGACTAGCGGAAAACATTCAGTACTTC	CASRNRGLAENIQYF
TRBV28	NA	NA	TRBJ1-5	TGTGCCAGCATCGCGGGGGGGAGTCGCAATCAGCCCCAGCATTTT	CASIAGGSRNQPQHF
TRBV7-9	NA	NA	TRBJ1-3	TGTGCCAGCAGCACGCTGACAGGCGGTCATTTT	CASSTLTGGHF
TRBV11-2	TRBD1	NA	TRBJ2-1	TGTGCCAGCAGCTCGACAGGGGCCTCCTACAATGAGCAGTTCTTC	CASSSTGASYNEQFF
TRBV18	NA	NA	TRBJ1-5	TGTGCCAGCTCACCCTGGGCGGGGAGCAATCAGCCCCAGCATTTT	CASSPWAGSNQPQHF
TRBV14	NA	NA	TRBJ2-5	TGTGCCAGCAGCCGACAGTCCCAAGAGACCCAGTACTTC	CASSRQSQETQYF
TRBV7-2	NA	NA	TRBJ1-1	TGTGCCAGCAGCTACTCGGGGGGGGGCACTGAAGCTTTCTTT	CASSYSGGGTEAFF
TRBV28	NA	NA	TRBJ2-5	TGTGCCAGCAGTTCCCCCACAGGGATACAAGAGACCCAGTACTTC	CASSSPTGIQETQYF